The 29 T cell receptor beta chains presented below share a single source sample, sequenced in a study of blood T cells in healthy people across ages. It was with a sample-barcoded 5' primer and a J-beta primer mix that a second PCR of about 7 to 12 cycles was run. TCRdb itself ran the 5' RACE reads through MiXCR, one entry per CDR3 protein. The table has roughly 1.9 million distinct CDR3 sequences, roughly two fifths seen once. Sequencing used blood. These receptors all stem from a human donor in good health.

This clonotype was seen a handful of times. The genes are TRBV28 and TRBJ2-3, with D perhaps matching TRBD1 or TRBD2 (5 bases each). The V and J ends lost 6 bases and 1 base respectively, with 20 bases between them. The V gene's germline CDR1 is MDHEN and CDR2 SYDVKM. The CDR3 runs 17 residues. The CDR3 nucleotides are TGTGCCAGCAGCGACCCCGGGACCTTTTATGGCACAGATACGCAGTATTTT. This encodes CASSDPGTFYGTDTQYF.

The chain recombines TRBV29-1 with TRBJ2-6; D call uncertain. Trimming left V 4 bases short and J 0 bases short, with 7 bases between. This CDR3 has 14 residues. The germline gives CDR1 SQVTM, CDR2 ANQGSEA. The CDR3 coding sequence is TGCAGCGTTGTATTACTCTCTGGGGCCAACGTCCTGACTTTC. Translating it yields CSVVLLSGANVLTF.

The chain couples TRBV30 to TRBJ1-1, with a weak D call TRBD1 (6 bases). The CDR3 contains 12 residues. Germline CDR1 reads GTSNPN; CDR2 reads SVGIG (reference sequence). Trimming removed 4 bases from V and 4 bases from J, with 10 bases in between. The CDR3 protein is CAWMRGVTEAFF. The CDR3 DNA sequence: TGTGCCTGGATGAGGGGGGTCACTGAAGCTTTCTTT.

The sample holds one count of this clonotype. V and J are TRBV20-1 and TRBJ2-4, with TRBD2 identical over 8 bases. TRBJ2-7 explains the end of the DNA better; the J call may be wrong. The length of the CDR3 is 15 residues. Per germline, CDR1 DFQATT and CDR2 SNEGSKA (reference sequence). CDR3 sequence (DNA): TGCAGTGCTAGAGTGGGTCGGGGGGGCGTCTACGAGCAGTACTTC. Its protein is CSARVGRGGVYEQYF.

This clonotype was counted a few times. The CDR3 DNA reads as TGTGCCAGCAGTTTACCGCCGGGGGATACGCAGTATTTT. It encodes CASSLPPGDTQYF. The V and J genes are TRBV28 and TRBJ2-3; possibly TRBD2 for D (5 bases). Germline CDR1 is MDHEN and CDR2 is SYDVKM. This CDR3 region has 13 residues. V lost 2 bases and J 6 bases, leaving 9 bases between the germline ends.

In DNA, the CDR3 is TGTGCCAGCAGCTGGCGGACAGGGGAAAATCAGCCCCAGCATTTT. It specifies CASSWRTGENQPQHF. The chain has TRBV6-1 and TRBJ1-5; TRBD1 agrees at 9 bases. Germline V CDR1 and CDR2: MNHNS, SASEGT. V lost 6 bases, J lost 4 bases, and 7 bases stayed unmatched. CDR3 length: 15 amino acids.

The chain uses TRBV4-3 and TRBJ1-2, with D perhaps TRBD1 (5 bases). Trimming pared 4 bases from V and 1 base from J, leaving 19 bases between. Germline V gene sequence: CDR1 LGHNA, CDR2 YSLEER. The CDR3 totals 17 residues. The DNA for the CDR3 is TGCGCCAGCAGCCCCCAAGAGGGGCCTAATGTTAACTATGGCTACACCTTC. It encodes CASSPQEGPNVNYGYTF.

This clonotype has only a few counts. The rearrangement joins TRBV20-1 to TRBJ2-1; the match to TRBD2 covers 12 bases. This CDR3 contains 15 residues. The germline CDR1 and CDR2 sequences are DFQATT and SNEGSKA (reference sequence). Trimming cost V 1 base and J 9 bases; bases outside gene matches: 7. The CDR3 region has the DNA TGCAGTGCTAGAGTTTCGACTAGCGGGGGAGGTGAGCAGTTCTTC. As protein: CSARVSTSGGGEQFF.

The chain employs TRBV5-1 and TRBJ2-1, with 14 bases lining up with TRBD2. From germline, CDR1 is SGHRS and CDR2 YFSETQ. This CDR3 has 17 residues. The V segment lost 4 bases and the J segment 10 bases; nucleotides outside the gene matches: 13. The CDR3 coding sequence is TGCGCCAGCAGCAGAGGACTAGCGGGGGGCCAAATCCGAGAGCAGTTCTTC. Protein: CASSRGLAGGQIREQFF.

This clonotype was detected a few times. This chain joins TRBV13 and TRBJ1-4, with D maybe TRBD1 (5 bases). The CDR3 runs 16 residues. Germline CDR1 and CDR2: PRHDT and FYEKMQ (reference sequence). The CDR3 reads CACSFSTGAEGEKLFF. In DNA form, the CDR3 reads TGTGCTTGCAGTTTTTCTACCGGGGCCGAAGGGGAAAAACTGTTTTTT.

The chain employs TRBV5-1 and TRBJ2-1; D is ambiguous. The CDR3 spans 15 residues. Germline V gene sequence: CDR1 SGHRS, CDR2 YFSETQ. Trimming took off 5 bases at V and 3 bases at J, with 15 bases between the two ends. The CDR3 sequence is CASRSDRNFYNEQFF. The CDR3 DNA reads TGCGCCAGCAGATCCGACCGGAATTTCTACAATGAGCAGTTCTTC.

The chain is built from TRBV2 and TRBJ2-5, with TRBD1 as a possible D gene (7 bases). The CDR3 spans 15 residues. Deletions cut 6 bases from V and 3 bases from J, with 17 bases between. The germline CDR1 and CDR2 sequences are SNHLY and FYNNEI. CDR3 sequence reads: CASSAGGTLKETQYF. The CDR3, as DNA: TGTGCCAGCAGCGCAGGGGGGACCCTTAAAGAGACCCAGTACTTC.

This chain joins TRBV7-2 and TRBJ2-5, with TRBD2 matching 7 bases. There are 14 residues in the CDR3. V was pared by 4 bases and J by 4 bases, with 6 bases of the junction left unmatched. CDR1 and CDR2 from the germline V gene are SGHTA and FQGNSA. The CDR3 sequence is CASSYSGLRETQYF. The DNA of the CDR3 is TGTGCCAGCAGCTACTCGGGACTACGAGAGACCCAGTACTTC.

This chain connects TRBV7-2 to TRBJ2-5; unclear D gene. The germline CDR1 and CDR2 sequences are SGHTA and FQGNSA. The ends were cut back, 5 bases at V and 1 base at J, with 17 bases in the middle. This CDR3 has 16 residues. In DNA form, the CDR3 reads TGTGCCAGCAGCCTAGTCCTATCCGCTCTCCAAGAGACCCAGTACTTC. Encoded protein: CASSLVLSALQETQYF.

The rearrangement links TRBV3-1 to TRBJ1-2; the D gene is possibly TRBD1 (5 bases). Germline-derived CDR1 and CDR2 are LGHDT and YNNKEL (reference sequence). V was shortened by 6 bases and J by 4 bases, with 12 bases between the two germline ends. This CDR3 contains 13 residues. CDR3 coding DNA: TGTGCCAGCAGTTGGGCAGGGTCCTATGGCTACACCTTC. It codes for CASSWAGSYGYTF.

About this clonotype itself: No conserved phenylalanine or tryptophan ends this CDR3, so it is likely a read error. The chain recombines TRBV20-1 with TRBJ1-6, with 7 bases lining up with TRBD1. This CDR3 is 16 amino acids long. Germline lookup yields CDR1 DFQATT and CDR2 SNEGSKA (reference sequence). After removal of 3 bases from V and 9 bases from J, the junction contained 14 bases not matched to a gene. The CDR3: CSASATGASGSSPLHS. CDR3 DNA sequence: TGCAGTGCTAGTGCTACAGGGGCTTCTGGTAGTTCACCCCTCCACTCT.

As concerns this clonotype: It may be a read error: a sequence one base away is much more abundant. The rearrangement uses TRBV20-1 and TRBJ2-1; possible D gene TRBD2, 5 bases. Looked up from germline, CDR1 is DFQATT and CDR2 is SNEGSKA (reference sequence). The V end lost 5 bases, the J end lost 5 bases, and 19 bases lay between the germline ends. This CDR3 has 15 amino acids. The CDR3 bases are TGCAGTGCTGCCCAACCGCGGGCAGTTCACAATGAGCAGTTCTTC. This gives the protein CSAAQPRAVHNEQFF.

This clonotype was counted between two and nine times. The chain recombines TRBV27 with TRBJ2-7, with 11 bases aligning to TRBD1. The germline V gene encodes CDR1 MNHEY and CDR2 SMNVEV (reference sequence). The V segment lost 9 bases and the J segment 5 bases; nucleotides outside the gene matches: 3. This CDR3 contains 12 residues. The CDR3: CASWDRGDEQYF. Written as DNA, the CDR3 is TGTGCCAGTTGGGACAGGGGGGACGAGCAGTACTTC.

The V gene is TRBV10-3, the J gene TRBJ1-1; D unresolved. CDR1 is ENHRY, CDR2 SYGVKD, per germline. The CDR3 totals 11 residues. Trimming took 6 bases from V and 11 from J, leaving 13 bases between them. DNA for the CDR3: TGTGCCATCAGAAATAGTCGGGAGGCTTTCTTT. It translates to CAIRNSREAFF.

This clonotype was observed a handful of times. V is TRBV20-1 and J is TRBJ1-1, with D hard to call. CDR1 is DFQATT and CDR2 is SNEGSKA in the germline V gene (reference sequence). This CDR3 is 14 amino acids long. Trimming stripped 0 bases from V and 0 bases from J, with 8 bases between. The CDR3 DNA sequence: TGCAGTGCTAGAGATCATAAGGTGAACACTGAAGCTTTCTTT. Protein product: CSARDHKVNTEAFF.

The CDR3 spells CASSDGQGNQPQHF. The CDR3 DNA follows: TGTGCCAGCAGTGATGGACAGGGGAATCAGCCCCAGCATTTT. The chain combines TRBV25-1 with TRBJ1-5; 9 nucleotides agree with TRBD1. CDR1 is MGHDK, CDR2 SYGVNS, per germline. The CDR3 extends over 14 amino acids. After removal of 3 bases from V and 4 bases from J, the junction contained 1 base not matched to a gene. The full variable domain, completed using reference TRBV25-1 and TRBJ1-5, is EADIYQTPRYLVIGTGKKITLECSQTMGHDKMYWYQQDPGMELHLIHYSYGVNSTEKGDLSSESTVSRIRTEHFPLTLESARPSHTSQYLCASSDGQGNQPQHFGDGTRLSIL.

The rearrangement uses TRBV6-2 or TRBV6-3 and TRBJ1-1; D gene uncertain. V lost 5 bases, J lost 13 bases, and 17 bases lay in between. CDR1 and CDR2 from the germline V gene are MNHEY and SVGEGT. The CDR3 is 12 amino acids. The CDR3 DNA is TGTGCCAGCAGTAACAGCGCGGGGATTGATTTCTTT. Protein: CASSNSAGIDFF.

This clonotype has ten or more counts. The rearrangement joins TRBV29-1 to TRBJ2-5; 7 bases line up with TRBD1. The CDR3 runs to 12 residues. Germline values: CDR1 SQVTM, CDR2 ANQGSEA. With 6 bases clipped from V and 3 bases from J, the junction kept 4 bases outside the gene matches. The CDR3 region has the DNA TGCAGCGTCGTAGGGACAGAAGAGACCCAGTACTTC. Protein product: CSVVGTEETQYF.

This clonotype appeared a few times. The V and J genes are TRBV20-1 and TRBJ2-5, with a tentative D call TRBD1 (6 bases). CDR1 is DFQATT, CDR2 SNEGSKA, per germline (reference sequence). This CDR3 comprises 14 residues. Trimming removed 3 bases from V and 4 bases from J, with 15 bases in between. The CDR3 sequence is CSASSGAGRETQYF. The CDR3 coding sequence is TGCAGTGCTAGCTCAGGGGCTGGAAGAGAGACCCAGTACTTC.

A remark on this clonotype: An end of the junction differs from the germline gene, which may be a read error. The chain is built from TRBV12-3 or TRBV12-4 and TRBJ1-2, with D perhaps TRBD1 (5 bases). The CDR3 runs 14 residues. For the CDR3, the DNA is TGTGCCAGCACCCACGGCGGGGCACGCTATGGTTACACCTTC. This gives the protein CASTHGGARYGYTF.

A few counts support this clonotype. The chain recombines TRBV20-1 with TRBJ2-7, with D unresolved. Germline V CDR1 and CDR2: DFQATT, SNEGSKA (reference sequence). V dropped 5 bases and J dropped 2 bases, with 7 bases sitting between them. This CDR3 is built from 11 residues. In nucleotides, the CDR3 is TGCAGTGCTGAGTCGGCCTACGAGCAGTACTTC. Amino acid sequence: CSAESAYEQYF.

This chain links TRBV15 with TRBJ2-5, with D uncertain. Deletions cut 0 bases from V and 5 bases from J, with 7 bases between. Germline loops: CDR1 LNHNV, CDR2 YYDKDF (reference sequence). CDR3 length equals 13 residues. Here the CDR3 reads CATSRDKEETQYF. DNA of the CDR3: TGTGCCACCAGCAGAGATAAAGAGGAGACCCAGTACTTC. The full variable domain, with the rest looked up from reference TRBV15 and TRBJ2-5, is DAMVIQNPRYQVTQFGKPVTLSCSQTLNHNVMYWYQQKSSQAPKLLFHYYDKDFNNEADTPDNFQSRRPNTSFCFLDIRSPGLGDTAMYLCATSRDKEETQYFGPGTRLLVL.

The rearrangement uses TRBV4-1 and TRBJ2-1; 9 nucleotides match TRBD1. Per the germline V gene, CDR1 is MGHRA and CDR2 is YSYEKL. V gave up 3 bases and J gave up 7 bases; unmatched junction bases: 13. The CDR3 loop spans 17 amino acids. CDR3 sequence reads: CASSHTGTGSGRNEQFF. The CDR3 DNA sequence: TGCGCCAGCAGCCATACCGGGACAGGGTCGGGGCGGAATGAGCAGTTCTTC.

The chain employs TRBV24-1 and TRBJ2-3, with 9 bases aligning to TRBD2. The V and J ends lost 9 bases and 1 base, in that order; junction bases with no gene match: 1. Germline V gene data show CDR1 as KGHDR and CDR2 as SFDVKD. This CDR3 comprises 13 residues. In nucleotides, the CDR3 is TGTGCCACCCGGACTAGCGGCACAGATACGCAGTATTTT. Its translation: CATRTSGTDTQYF.